These 6 T cell receptor beta chains were all obtained from the same sample, sequenced in a study of blood T cell repertoires in COVID-19. The table came from immunoSEQ multiplex PCR; TCRdb's copy has only in-frame clones and leaves some out. The sample lists over 90,000 clones; 81% were seen once. Material: peripheral blood. These receptors all stem from an elderly man with active or convalescent COVID-19.

The chain recombines TRBV2 with TRBJ2-3, with a possible D match to TRBD1 (6 bases). From germline, CDR1 is SNHLY and CDR2 FYNNEI. With 4 bases removed from V and 3 bases from J, the gap between germline ends came to 11 bases. The CDR3 runs 14 residues. CDR3 in amino acids: CASSVQGGTDTQYF. As DNA, the CDR3 is TGTGCCAGCAGTGTACAGGGCGGAACAGATACGCAGTATTTT.

V is TRBV5-6 and J is TRBJ1-2, with a tentative D call TRBD1 (6 bases). CDR1 is SGHDT and CDR2 is YYEEEE in the germline V gene. V dropped 4 bases and J dropped 3 bases, with 16 bases sitting between them. The CDR3 runs 15 residues. CDR3 region: CASSHRGGADYGYTF. The CDR3, as DNA: TGTGCCAGCAGCCACCGCGGGGGCGCAGACTATGGCTACACCTTC.

The chain uses TRBV5-8 and TRBJ2-3; 9 bases fit TRBD1. V dropped 7 bases and J dropped 2; count of bases not matched to a gene: 11. Germline V gives CDR1 SGHTS, CDR2 YDEGEE. This CDR3 contains 16 residues. The CDR3 is CASGSRTGAYTDTQYF. The CDR3 DNA reads as TGTGCCAGCGGGTCCCGGACAGGGGCTTACACAGATACGCAGTATTTT. Full variable domain (missing parts from reference TRBV5-8 and TRBJ2-3): EAGVTQSPTHLIKTRGQQATLRCSPISGHTSVYWYQQALGLGLQFLLWYDEGEERNRGNFPPRFSGRQFPNYSSELNVNALELEDSALYLCASGSRTGAYTDTQYFGPGTRLTVL.

This chain uses TRBV6-5 with TRBJ2-5; 9 nucleotides match TRBD2. CDR3 length equals 15 residues. Germline loops: CDR1 MNHEY, CDR2 SVGAGI. Unmatched junction bases numbered 8, after V lost 6 bases and J lost 3 bases. The CDR3 coding sequence is TGTGCCAGCAGCAGAGCGGGGGGCTTGGAAGAGACCCAGTACTTC. This codes for CASSRAGGLEETQYF.

The V call is TRBV5-8, the J call TRBJ2-1, with TRBD2 matching 7 bases. Germline V CDR1 and CDR2: SGHTS, YDEGEE. The CDR3 extends over 15 amino acids. The V gene end was trimmed by 7 bases and the J gene end by 4 bases; junction bases not matched to a gene: 11. The CDR3 nucleotides read TGTGCCAGCCGCCTGCAGGGACTACCGTACAATGAGCAGTTCTTC. Translating gives CASRLQGLPYNEQFF.

This rearrangement joins TRBV10-3 to TRBJ2-2, with TRBD1 matching over 12 bases. CDR3 length: 15 residues. Germline V lookup: CDR1 ENHRY, CDR2 SYGVKD. V lost 10 bases and J lost 3; bases outside the gene matches: 6. The CDR3 region has the DNA TGTGCCACCCAGGGGACAGGGGGCGACACCGGGGAGCTGTTTTTT. This translates into CATQGTGGDTGELFF.